One T cell receptor (beta chain) is described in this entry. This entry is derived from a study of blood T cell repertoires in COVID-19. The table came from immunoSEQ multiplex PCR; TCRdb's copy has only in-frame clones and leaves some out. The table has more than 100,000 clones, roughly 79% seen once; the top ten hold under 3%. CDR1 and CDR2 (germline): MNHGY, SVAAGI. V shed 4 bases and J shed 0 bases, with 19 bases lying between them. This CDR3 has 18 amino acids. V and J are TRBV6-9 and TRBJ1-5; D may be TRBD1 (5 bases). This sequence was found in a man between 65 and 85 years old with acute or convalescent COVID-19. The source material was peripheral blood. CDR3 DNA sequence: TGTGCCAGCAGTTCCCCTCTGAGACAGAATAATAGCAATCAGCCCCAGCATTTT. It yields the protein CASSSPLRQNNSNQPQHF.